This section outlines one T cell receptor beta chain sequence together with its context. These data originate in a study of blood T cells in healthy people across ages. On the study more broadly: Per two T cells, about one barcoded beta molecule was captured through template switching.

A second 7 to 11 cycle PCR used barcoded and J-beta primers. TCRdb used MiXCR to reprocess the 5' RACE reads, holding one entry per CDR3 protein. The profile shows roughly 790,000 distinct CDR3 sequences, roughly two fifths of them singletons. Healthy Caucasian individuals from Russia aged roughly 6 to 90 served as donors. In each sample, at least 6.5 million PBMCs were isolated. The amount of total RNA extracted per sample was at least 5.5 micrograms. The clonotype was recovered from a woman aged 60-70 years in good health. Specimen: blood.

CDR3 nucleotide sequence: TGTGCCAGCAGCCCCCCCGGAGGGCCCTACGAGCAGTACTTC. This sequence encodes CASSPPGGPYEQYF. The V gene is TRBV9, the J gene TRBJ2-7; weak D call: TRBD2 (6 bases). Trimming left V 4 bases short and J 2 bases short, with 13 bases between. The germline gives CDR1 SGDLS, CDR2 YYNGEE. The CDR3 totals 14 residues.